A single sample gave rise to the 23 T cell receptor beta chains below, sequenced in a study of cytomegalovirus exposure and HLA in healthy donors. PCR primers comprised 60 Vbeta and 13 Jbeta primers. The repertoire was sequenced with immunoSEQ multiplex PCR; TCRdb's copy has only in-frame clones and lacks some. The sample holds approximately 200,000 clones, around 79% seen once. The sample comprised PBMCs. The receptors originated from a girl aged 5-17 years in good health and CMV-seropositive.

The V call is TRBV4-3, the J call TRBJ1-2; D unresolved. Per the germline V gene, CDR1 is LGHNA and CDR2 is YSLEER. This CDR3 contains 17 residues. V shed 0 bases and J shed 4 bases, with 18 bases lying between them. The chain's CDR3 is CASSQDWPEDFAYGYTF. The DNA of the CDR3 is TGCGCCAGCAGCCAAGACTGGCCGGAGGATTTCGCCTATGGCTACACCTTC.

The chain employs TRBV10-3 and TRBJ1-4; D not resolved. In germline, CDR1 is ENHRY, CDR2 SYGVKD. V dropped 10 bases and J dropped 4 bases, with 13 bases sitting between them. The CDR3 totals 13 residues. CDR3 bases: TGTGCCACACGGAGGGCCGGTAATGAAAAACTGTTTTTT. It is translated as CATRRAGNEKLFF.

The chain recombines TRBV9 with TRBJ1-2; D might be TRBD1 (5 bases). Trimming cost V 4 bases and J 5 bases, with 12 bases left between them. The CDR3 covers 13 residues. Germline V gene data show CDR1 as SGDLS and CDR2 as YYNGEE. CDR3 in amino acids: CASSSPGLYGYTF. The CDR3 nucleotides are TGTGCCAGCAGCTCTCCGGGACTGTATGGCTACACCTTC.

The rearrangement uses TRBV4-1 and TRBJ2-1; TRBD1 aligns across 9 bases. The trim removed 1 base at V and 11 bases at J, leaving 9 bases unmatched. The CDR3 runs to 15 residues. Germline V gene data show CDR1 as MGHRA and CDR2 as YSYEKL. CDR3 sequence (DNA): TGCGCCAGCAGCCAAGGACAGGGGGTCACAATGAAGCAGTTCTTC. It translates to CASSQGQGVTMKQFF.

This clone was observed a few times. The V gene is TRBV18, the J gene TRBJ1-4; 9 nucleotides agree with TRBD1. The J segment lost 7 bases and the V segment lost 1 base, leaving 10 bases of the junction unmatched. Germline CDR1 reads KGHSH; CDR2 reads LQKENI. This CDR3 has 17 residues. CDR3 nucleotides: TGTGCCAGCTCACCACGCTCCCAGGGACAGGGTCTTGAAAAACTGTTTTTT. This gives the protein CASSPRSQGQGLEKLFF.

CDR3 nucleotides: TGTGCCAGCAGTTTCAGGGTAGGGGATAAAAAACTGTTTTTT. Protein: CASSFRVGDKKLFF. The chain uses TRBV27 and TRBJ1-4; TRBD1 might be the D (5 bases). In germline, CDR1 is MNHEY, CDR2 SMNVEV (reference sequence). Trimming shortened V by 3 bases and J by 9 bases, and 14 bases separated the two germline ends. This CDR3 region has 14 residues.

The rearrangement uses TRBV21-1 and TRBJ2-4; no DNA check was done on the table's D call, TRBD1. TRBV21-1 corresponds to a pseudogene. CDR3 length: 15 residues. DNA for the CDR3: TGTGCCAGCAGCAGACAGGGCGACTCTAAAAACATTCAGTACTTC. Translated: CASSRQGDSKNIQYF.

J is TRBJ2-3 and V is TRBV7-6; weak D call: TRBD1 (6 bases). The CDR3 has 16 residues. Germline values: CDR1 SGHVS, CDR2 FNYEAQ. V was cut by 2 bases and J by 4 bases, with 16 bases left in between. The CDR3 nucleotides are TGTGCCAGCAGCTTAAAGGGGGACGCTGACGCAGATACGCAGTATTTT. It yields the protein CASSLKGDADADTQYF. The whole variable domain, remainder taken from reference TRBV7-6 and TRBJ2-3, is GAGVSQSPRYKVTKRGQDVALRCDPISGHVSLYWYRQALGQGPEFLTYFNYEAQQDKSGLPNDRFSAERPEGSISTLTIQRTEQRDSAMYRCASSLKGDADADTQYFGPGTRLTVL.

The CDR3 reads CASKAQGFSGNTIYF. Written as DNA, the CDR3 is TGTGCCAGCAAGGCACAGGGTTTCTCTGGAAACACCATATATTTT. The J gene is TRBJ1-3, the V gene TRBV6-5; D is possibly TRBD1 (6 bases). The CDR3 loop spans 15 amino acids. Looked up from germline, CDR1 is MNHEY and CDR2 is SVGAGI. V was pared by 7 bases and J by 0 bases, with 13 bases between.

The CDR3 region is CASSPRQPNSGNTIYF. The CDR3 DNA sequence: TGTGCCAGCAGCCCTAGACAGCCCAACTCTGGAAACACCATATATTTT. The chain has TRBV7-8 and TRBJ1-3, with a possible D match to TRBD1 (5 bases). In germline, CDR1 is SGHVS, CDR2 FQNEAQ. The CDR3 has 16 residues. Deletions cut 5 bases from V and 0 bases from J, with 14 bases between.

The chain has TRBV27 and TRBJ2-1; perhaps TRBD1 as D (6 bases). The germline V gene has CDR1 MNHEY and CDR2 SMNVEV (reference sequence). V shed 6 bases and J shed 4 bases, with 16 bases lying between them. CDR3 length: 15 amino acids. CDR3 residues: CASRLEWQGYNEQFF. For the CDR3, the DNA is TGTGCCAGCAGGCTAGAGTGGCAGGGGTACAATGAGCAGTTCTTC.

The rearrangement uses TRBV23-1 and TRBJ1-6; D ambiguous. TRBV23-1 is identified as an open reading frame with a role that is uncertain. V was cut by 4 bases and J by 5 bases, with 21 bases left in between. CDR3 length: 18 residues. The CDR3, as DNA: TGCGCCAGCAGTCCTTCATTTTGGTACAGCCTGAATAATTCACCCCTCCACTTT. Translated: CASSPSFWYSLNNSPLHF.

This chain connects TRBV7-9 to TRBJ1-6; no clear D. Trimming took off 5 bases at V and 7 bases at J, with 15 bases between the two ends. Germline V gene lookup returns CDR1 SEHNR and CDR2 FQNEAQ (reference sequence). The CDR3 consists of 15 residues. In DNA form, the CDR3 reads TGTGCCAGCAGCCCCGCCTCAACGGGGAATTCACCCCTCCACTTT. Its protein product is CASSPASTGNSPLHF.

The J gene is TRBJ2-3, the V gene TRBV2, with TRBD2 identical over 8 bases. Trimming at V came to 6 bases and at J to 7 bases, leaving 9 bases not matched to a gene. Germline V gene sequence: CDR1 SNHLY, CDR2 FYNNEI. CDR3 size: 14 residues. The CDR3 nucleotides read TGTGCCAGCAGCGGAAGCGGGGGAGGGAATACGCAGTATTTT. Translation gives CASSGSGGGNTQYF.

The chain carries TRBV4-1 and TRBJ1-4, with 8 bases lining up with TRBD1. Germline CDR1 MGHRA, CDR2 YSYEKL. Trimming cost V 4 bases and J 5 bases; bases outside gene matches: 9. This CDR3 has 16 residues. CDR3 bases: TGCGCCAGCAGCCCTAAAGGGAGGGACAGGAATGAAAAACTGTTTTTT. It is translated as CASSPKGRDRNEKLFF.

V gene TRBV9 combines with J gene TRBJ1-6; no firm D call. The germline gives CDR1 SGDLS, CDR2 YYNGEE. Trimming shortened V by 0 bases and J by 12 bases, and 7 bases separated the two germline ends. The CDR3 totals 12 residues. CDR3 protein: CASSVDPGPLHF. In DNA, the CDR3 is TGTGCCAGCAGCGTAGACCCCGGACCCCTCCACTTT. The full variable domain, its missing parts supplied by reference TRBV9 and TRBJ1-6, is DSGVTQTPKHLITATGQRVTLRCSPRSGDLSVYWYQQSLDQGLQFLIQYYNGEERAKGNILERFSAQQFPDLHSELNLSSLELGDSALYFCASSVDPGPLHFGNGTRLTVT.

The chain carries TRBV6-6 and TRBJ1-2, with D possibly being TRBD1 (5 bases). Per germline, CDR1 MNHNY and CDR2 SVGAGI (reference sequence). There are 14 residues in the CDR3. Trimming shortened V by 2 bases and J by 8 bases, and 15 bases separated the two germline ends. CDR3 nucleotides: TGTGCCAGCAGTTACGGGGCGATTGTGGGGGGCTACACCTTC. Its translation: CASSYGAIVGGYTF.

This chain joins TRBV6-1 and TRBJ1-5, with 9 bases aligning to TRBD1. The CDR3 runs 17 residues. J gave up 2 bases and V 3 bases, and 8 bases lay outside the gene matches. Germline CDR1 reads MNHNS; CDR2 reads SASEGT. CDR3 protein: CASSERGTGSGNQPQHF. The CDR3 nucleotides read TGTGCCAGCAGTGAGAGGGGGACAGGGTCTGGCAATCAGCCCCAGCATTTT.

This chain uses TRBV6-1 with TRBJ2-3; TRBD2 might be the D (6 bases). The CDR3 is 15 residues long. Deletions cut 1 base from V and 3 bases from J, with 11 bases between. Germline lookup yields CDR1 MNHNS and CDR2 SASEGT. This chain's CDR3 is CASSEVEGRTDTQYF. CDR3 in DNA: TGTGCCAGCAGTGAAGTCGAGGGGAGGACAGATACGCAGTATTTT.

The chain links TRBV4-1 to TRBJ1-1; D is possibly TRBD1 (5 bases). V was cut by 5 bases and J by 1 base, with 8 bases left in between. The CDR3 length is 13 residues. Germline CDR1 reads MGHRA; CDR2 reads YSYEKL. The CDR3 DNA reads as TGCGCCAGCAGCAGGGGCCCGAACACTGAAGCTTTCTTT. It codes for CASSRGPNTEAFF.

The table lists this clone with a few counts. The CDR3 DNA sequence: TGTGCCAGCAGCTTAGATTCCGTCGGCTACACCTTC. Translated, it gives CASSLDSVGYTF. V and J are TRBV7-9 and TRBJ1-2; D call uncertain. Germline assignment: CDR1 SEHNR and CDR2 FQNEAQ (reference sequence). The germline V and J ends were trimmed by 1 base and 8 bases, with 8 bases remaining between them. This CDR3 is built from 12 residues.

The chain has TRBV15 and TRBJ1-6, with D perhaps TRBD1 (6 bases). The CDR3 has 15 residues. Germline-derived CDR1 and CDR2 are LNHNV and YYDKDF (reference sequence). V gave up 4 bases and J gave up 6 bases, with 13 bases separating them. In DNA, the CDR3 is TGTGCCACCAGCAAAGGACAGCCTCCTAATTCACCCCTCCACTTT. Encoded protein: CATSKGQPPNSPLHF.

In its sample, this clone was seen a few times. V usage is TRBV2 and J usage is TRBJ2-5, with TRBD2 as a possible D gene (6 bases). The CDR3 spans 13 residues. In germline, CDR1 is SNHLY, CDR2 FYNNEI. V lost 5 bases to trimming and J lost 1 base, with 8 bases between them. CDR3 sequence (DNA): TGTGCCAGCAGTTGGACTACCCAAGAGACCCAGTACTTC. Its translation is CASSWTTQETQYF.